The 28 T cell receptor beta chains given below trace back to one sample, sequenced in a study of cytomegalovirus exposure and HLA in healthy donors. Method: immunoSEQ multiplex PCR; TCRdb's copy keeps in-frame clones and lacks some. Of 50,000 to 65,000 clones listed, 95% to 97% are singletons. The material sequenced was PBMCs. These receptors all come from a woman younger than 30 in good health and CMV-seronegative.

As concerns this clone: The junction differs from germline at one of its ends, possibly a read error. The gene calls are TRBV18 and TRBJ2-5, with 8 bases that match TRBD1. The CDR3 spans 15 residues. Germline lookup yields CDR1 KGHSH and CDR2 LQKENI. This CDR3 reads CASSPGTGPQESQYF. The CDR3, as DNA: TGTGCCAGCTCACCAGGGACAGGCCCCCAAGAGAGCCAGTACTTC.

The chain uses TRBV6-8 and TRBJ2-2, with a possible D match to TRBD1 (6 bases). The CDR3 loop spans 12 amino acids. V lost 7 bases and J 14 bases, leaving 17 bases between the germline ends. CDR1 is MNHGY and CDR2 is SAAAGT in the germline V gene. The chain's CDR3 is CASNLPGTSLFF. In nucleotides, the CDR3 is TGTGCCAGCAACTTACCGGGGACAAGCCTGTTTTTT.

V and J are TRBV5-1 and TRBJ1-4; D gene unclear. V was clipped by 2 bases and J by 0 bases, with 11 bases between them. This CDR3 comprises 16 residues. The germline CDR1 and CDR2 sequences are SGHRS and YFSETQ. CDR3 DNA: TGCGCCAGCAGCTTCCGGGGTCGGGCAACTAATGAAAAACTGTTTTTT. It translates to CASSFRGRATNEKLFF.

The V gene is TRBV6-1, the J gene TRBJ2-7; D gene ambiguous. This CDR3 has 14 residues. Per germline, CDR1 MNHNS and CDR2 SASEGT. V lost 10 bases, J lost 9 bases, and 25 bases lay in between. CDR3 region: CATFILGGALGQYF. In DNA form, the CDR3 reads TGTGCCACCTTTATCCTCGGTGGAGCCCTTGGGCAGTACTTC.

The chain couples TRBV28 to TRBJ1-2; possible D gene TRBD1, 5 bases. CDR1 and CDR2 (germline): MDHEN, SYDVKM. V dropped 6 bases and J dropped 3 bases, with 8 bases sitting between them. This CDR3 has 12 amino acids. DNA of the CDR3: TGTGCCAGCAGGGAAGGGGACTATGGCTACACCTTC. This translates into CASREGDYGYTF.

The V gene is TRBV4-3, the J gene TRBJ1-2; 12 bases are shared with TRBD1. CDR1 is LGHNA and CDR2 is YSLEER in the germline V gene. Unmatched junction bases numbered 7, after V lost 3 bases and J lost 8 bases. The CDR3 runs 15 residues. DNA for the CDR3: TGCGCCAGCAGCCAGTCCTCCGGGACAGGGGGCGGCTACACCTTC. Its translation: CASSQSSGTGGGYTF.

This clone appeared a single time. The CDR3 DNA reads as TGCGCCAGCAGCCCTGGCGGGGTCCTCAGGGAAAAACTGTTTTTT. This gives the protein CASSPGGVLREKLFF. The chain carries TRBV5-1 and TRBJ1-4; D is unclear. V was trimmed by 4 bases and J by 8 bases, leaving 18 bases between them. Per the germline V gene, CDR1 is SGHRS and CDR2 is YFSETQ. This CDR3 is built from 15 residues.

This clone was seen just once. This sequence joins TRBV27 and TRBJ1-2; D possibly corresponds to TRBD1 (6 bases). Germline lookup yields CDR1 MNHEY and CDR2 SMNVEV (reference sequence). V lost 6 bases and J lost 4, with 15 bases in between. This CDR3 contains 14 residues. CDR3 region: CASRKDRNPYGYTF. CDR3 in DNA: TGTGCCAGCAGGAAAGACAGGAACCCCTATGGCTACACCTTC.

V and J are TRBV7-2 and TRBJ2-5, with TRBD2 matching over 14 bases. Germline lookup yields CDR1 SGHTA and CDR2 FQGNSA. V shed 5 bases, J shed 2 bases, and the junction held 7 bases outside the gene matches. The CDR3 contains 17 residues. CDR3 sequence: CASSPGLAGGLQETQYF. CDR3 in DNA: TGTGCCAGCAGCCCAGGACTAGCGGGGGGCCTTCAAGAGACCCAGTACTTC.

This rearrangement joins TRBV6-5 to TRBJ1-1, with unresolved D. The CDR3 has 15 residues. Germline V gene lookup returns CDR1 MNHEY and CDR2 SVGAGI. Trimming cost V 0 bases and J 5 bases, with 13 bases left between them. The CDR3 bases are TGTGCCAGCAGTTACTCGATCGTGGGAGGGACTGAAGCTTTCTTT. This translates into CASSYSIVGGTEAFF.

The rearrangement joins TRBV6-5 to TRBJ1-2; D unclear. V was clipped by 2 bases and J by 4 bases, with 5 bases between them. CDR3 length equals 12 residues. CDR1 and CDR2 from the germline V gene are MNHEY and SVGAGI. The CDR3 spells CASSYVGYGYTF. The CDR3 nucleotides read TGTGCCAGCAGTTACGTCGGCTATGGCTACACCTTC.

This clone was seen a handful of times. CDR3 region: CASSFRVAGSYEQFF. The CDR3 region has the DNA TGTGCCAGCAGTTTCCGGGTGGCGGGGAGTTATGAGCAGTTCTTC. The gene calls are TRBV27 and TRBJ2-1; weak D call: TRBD2 (6 bases). Germline loops: CDR1 MNHEY, CDR2 SMNVEV (reference sequence). Trimming took off 3 bases at V and 8 bases at J, with 17 bases between the two ends. CDR3 size: 15 residues.

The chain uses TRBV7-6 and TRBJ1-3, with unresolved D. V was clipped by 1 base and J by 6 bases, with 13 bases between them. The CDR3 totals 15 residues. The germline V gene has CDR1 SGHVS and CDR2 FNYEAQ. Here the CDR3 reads CASSLEPGFENTIYF. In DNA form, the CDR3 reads TGTGCCAGCAGCTTAGAGCCGGGGTTCGAAAACACCATATATTTT.

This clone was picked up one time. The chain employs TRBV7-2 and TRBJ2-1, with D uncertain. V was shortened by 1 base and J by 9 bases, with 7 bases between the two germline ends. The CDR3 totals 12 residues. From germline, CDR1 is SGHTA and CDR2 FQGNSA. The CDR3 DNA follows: TGTGCCAGCAGCTTAGGCCTAGTTGAGCAGTTCTTC. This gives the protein CASSLGLVEQFF.

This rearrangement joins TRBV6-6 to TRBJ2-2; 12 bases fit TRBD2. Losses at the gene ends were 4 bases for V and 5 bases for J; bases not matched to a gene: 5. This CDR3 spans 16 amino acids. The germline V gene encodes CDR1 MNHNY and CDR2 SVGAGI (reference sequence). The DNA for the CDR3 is TGTGCCAGCAGTTCTAGCGGGAGGGCCGGGACCGGGGAGCTGTTTTTT. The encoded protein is CASSSSGRAGTGELFF.

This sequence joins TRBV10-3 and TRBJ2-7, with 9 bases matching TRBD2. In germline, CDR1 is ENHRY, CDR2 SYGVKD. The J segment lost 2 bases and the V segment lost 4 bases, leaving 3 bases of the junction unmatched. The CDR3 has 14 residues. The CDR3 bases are TGTGCCATCAGTGCGACTAGCGGAACCTACGAGCAGTACTTC. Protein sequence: CAISATSGTYEQYF.

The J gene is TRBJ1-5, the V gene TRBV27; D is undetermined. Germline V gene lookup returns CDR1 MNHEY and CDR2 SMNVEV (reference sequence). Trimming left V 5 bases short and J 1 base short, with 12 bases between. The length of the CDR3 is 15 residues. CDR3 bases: TGTGCCAGCAGTCCGCGTGGGCCCAGCAATCAGCCCCAGCATTTT. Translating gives CASSPRGPSNQPQHF.

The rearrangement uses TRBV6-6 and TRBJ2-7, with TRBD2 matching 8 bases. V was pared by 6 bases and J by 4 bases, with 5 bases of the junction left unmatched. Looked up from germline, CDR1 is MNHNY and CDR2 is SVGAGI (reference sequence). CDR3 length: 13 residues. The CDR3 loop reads CASRAGGAYEQYF. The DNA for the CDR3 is TGTGCCAGCAGGGCCGGGGGGGCTTACGAGCAGTACTTC.

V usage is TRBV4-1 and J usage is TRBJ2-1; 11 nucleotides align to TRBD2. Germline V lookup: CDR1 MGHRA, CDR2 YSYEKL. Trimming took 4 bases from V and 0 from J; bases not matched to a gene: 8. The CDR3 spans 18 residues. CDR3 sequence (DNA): TGCGCCAGCAGCCGAGGACTAGCGGGCCTCAGCTCCTACAATGAGCAGTTCTTC. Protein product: CASSRGLAGLSSYNEQFF.

The CDR3 reads CASSLVGGRGARGNTEAFF. The CDR3 bases are TGTGCCAGCAGCTTAGTCGGGGGCAGGGGGGCCCGAGGGAACACTGAAGCTTTCTTT. This chain joins TRBV7-9 and TRBJ1-1; the match to TRBD1 covers 7 bases. This CDR3 is 19 amino acids long. Germline values: CDR1 SEHNR, CDR2 FQNEAQ (reference sequence). J was trimmed by 1 base and V by 1 base; bases with no gene match: 15.

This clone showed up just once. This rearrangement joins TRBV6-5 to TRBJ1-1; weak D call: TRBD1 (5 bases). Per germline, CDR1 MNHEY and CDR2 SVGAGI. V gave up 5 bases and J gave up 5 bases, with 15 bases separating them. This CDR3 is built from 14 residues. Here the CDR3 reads CASSTGGSRTEAFF. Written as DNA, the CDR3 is TGTGCCAGCAGTACCGGGGGATCCCGGACTGAAGCTTTCTTT.

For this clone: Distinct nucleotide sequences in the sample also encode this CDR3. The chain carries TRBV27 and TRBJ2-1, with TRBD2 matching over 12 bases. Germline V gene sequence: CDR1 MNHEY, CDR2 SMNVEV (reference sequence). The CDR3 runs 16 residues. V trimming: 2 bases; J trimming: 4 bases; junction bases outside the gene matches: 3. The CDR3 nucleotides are TGTGCCAGCAGTTTAGTAGGGACTAGCGGGTACAATGAGCAGTTCTTC. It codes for CASSLVGTSGYNEQFF.

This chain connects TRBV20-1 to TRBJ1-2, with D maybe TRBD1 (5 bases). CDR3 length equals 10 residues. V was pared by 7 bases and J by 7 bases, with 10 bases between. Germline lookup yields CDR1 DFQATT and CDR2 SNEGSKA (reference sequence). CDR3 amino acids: CSGVGLGYTF. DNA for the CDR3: TGCAGTGGTGTGGGGCTTGGCTACACCTTC.

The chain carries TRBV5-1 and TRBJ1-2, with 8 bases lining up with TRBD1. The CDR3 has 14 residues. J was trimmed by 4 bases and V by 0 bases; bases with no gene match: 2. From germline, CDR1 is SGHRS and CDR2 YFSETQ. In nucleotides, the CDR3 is TGCGCCAGCAGCTTGGTGGGACAGGTCTATGGCTACACCTTC. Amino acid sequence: CASSLVGQVYGYTF. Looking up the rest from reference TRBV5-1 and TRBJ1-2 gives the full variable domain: KAGVTQTPRYLIKTRGQQVTLSCSPISGHRSVSWYQQTPGQGLQFLFEYFSETQRNKGNFPGRFSGRQFSNSRSEMNVSTLELGDSALYLCASSLVGQVYGYTFGSGTRLTVV.

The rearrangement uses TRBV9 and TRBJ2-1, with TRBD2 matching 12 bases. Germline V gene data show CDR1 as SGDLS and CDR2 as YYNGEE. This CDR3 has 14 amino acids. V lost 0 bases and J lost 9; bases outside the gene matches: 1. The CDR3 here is CASSVALAGGEQFF. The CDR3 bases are TGTGCCAGCAGCGTAGCACTAGCGGGGGGTGAGCAGTTCTTC.

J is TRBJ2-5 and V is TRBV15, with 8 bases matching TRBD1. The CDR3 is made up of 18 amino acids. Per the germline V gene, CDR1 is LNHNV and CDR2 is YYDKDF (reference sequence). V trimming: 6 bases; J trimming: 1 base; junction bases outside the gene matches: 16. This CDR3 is CATRRTRDRSDVQETQYF. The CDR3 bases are TGTGCCACCAGGCGAACACGGGACAGGTCTGATGTCCAAGAGACCCAGTACTTC.

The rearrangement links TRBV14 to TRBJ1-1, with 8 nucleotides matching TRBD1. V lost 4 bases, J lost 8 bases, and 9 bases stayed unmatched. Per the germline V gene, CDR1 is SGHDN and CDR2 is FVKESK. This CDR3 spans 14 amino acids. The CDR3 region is CASSLWADRAEAFF. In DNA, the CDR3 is TGTGCCAGCAGCCTCTGGGCGGACAGGGCCGAAGCTTTCTTT.

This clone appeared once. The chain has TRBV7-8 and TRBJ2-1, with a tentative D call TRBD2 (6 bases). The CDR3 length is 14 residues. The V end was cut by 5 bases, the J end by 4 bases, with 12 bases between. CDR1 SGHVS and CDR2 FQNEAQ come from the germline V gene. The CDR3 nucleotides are TGTGCCAGCAGCCAGACTAGAAGATACAATGAGCAGTTCTTC. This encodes CASSQTRRYNEQFF.